Listed here is a single T cell receptor beta chain. This specimen belongs to a study of blood T cell repertoires in COVID-19. Those enrolled, adults aged roughly 18 to 100 years, came from 25 or so US areas. Participants' own reports of clinical history determined their cohort assignment. Generated by immunoSEQ multiplex PCR, the TCRdb table keeps only in-frame clones and is missing some. This sample carries approximately 300,000 clones, 75% to 90% of them seen once, and the ten largest clones take roughly 5%. Sequencing used PBMCs or T cells enriched from blood (not recorded which). This TCR derives from a man between 60 and 70 years old who had recovered from COVID-19.

The CDR3 here is CASSLRGSETQYF. CDR3 DNA: TGCGCCAGCAGCTTGCGGGGGAGCGAGACCCAGTACTTC. The chain combines TRBV5-1 with TRBJ2-5; tentative D call: TRBD2 (6 bases). Trimming cost V 1 base and J 5 bases, with 9 bases left between them. CDR3 length: 13 amino acids. The germline gives CDR1 SGHRS, CDR2 YFSETQ. Supplemented by reference TRBV5-1 and TRBJ2-5, the full variable domain reads KAGVTQTPRYLIKTRGQQVTLSCSPISGHRSVSWYQQTPGQGLQFLFEYFSETQRNKGNFPGRFSGRQFSNSRSEMNVSTLELGDSALYLCASSLRGSETQYFGPGTRLLVL.